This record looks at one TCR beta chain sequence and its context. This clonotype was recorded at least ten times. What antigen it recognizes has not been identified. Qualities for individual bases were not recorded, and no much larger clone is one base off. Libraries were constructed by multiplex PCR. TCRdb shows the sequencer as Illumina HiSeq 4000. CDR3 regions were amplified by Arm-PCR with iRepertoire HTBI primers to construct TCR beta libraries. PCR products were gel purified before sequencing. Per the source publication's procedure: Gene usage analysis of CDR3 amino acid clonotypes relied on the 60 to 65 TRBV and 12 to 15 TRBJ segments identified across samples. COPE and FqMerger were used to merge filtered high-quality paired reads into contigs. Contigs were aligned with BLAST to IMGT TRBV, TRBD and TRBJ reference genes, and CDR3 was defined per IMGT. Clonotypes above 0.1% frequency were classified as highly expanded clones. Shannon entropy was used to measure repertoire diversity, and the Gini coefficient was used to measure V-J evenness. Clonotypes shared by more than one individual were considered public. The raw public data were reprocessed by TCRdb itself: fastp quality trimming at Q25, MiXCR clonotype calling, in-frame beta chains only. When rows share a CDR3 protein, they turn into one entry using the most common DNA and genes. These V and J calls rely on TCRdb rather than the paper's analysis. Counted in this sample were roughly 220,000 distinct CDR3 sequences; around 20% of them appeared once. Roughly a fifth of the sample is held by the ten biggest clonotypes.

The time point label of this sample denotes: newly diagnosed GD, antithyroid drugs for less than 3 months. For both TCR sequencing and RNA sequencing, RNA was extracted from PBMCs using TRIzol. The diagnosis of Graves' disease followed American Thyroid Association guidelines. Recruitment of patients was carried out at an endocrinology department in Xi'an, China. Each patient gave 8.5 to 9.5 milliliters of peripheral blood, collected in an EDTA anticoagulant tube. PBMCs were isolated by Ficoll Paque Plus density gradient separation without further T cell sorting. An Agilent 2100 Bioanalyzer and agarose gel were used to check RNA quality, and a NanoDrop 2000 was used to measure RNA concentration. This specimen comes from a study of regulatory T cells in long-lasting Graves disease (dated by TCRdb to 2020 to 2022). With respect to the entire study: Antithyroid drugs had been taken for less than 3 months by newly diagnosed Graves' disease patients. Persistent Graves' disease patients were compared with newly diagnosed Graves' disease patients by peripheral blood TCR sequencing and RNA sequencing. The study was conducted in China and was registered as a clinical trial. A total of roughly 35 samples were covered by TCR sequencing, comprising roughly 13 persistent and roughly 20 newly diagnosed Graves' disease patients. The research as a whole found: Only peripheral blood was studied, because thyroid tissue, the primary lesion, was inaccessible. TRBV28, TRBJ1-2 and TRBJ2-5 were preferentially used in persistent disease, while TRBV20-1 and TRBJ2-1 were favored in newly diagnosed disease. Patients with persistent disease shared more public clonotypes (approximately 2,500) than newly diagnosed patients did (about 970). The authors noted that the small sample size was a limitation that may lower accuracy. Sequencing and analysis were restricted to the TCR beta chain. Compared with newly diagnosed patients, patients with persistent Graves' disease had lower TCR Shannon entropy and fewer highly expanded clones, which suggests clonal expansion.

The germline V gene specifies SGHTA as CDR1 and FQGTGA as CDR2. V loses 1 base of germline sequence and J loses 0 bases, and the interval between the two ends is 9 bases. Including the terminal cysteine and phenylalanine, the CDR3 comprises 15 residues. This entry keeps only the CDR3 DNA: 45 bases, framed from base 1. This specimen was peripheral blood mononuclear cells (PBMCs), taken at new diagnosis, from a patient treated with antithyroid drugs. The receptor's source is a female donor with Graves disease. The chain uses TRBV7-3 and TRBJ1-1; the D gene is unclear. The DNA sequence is TGTGCCAGCAGCTTAATGGGCGGATTGAACACTGAAGCTTTCTTT. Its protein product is CASSLMGGLNTEAFF. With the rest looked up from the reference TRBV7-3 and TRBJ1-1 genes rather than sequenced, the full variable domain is GAGVSQTPSNKVTEKGKYVELRCDPISGHTALYWYRQSLGQGPEFLIYFQGTGAADDSGLPNDRFFAVRPEGSVSTLKIQRTERGDSAVYLCASSLMGGLNTEAFFGQGTRLTVV.